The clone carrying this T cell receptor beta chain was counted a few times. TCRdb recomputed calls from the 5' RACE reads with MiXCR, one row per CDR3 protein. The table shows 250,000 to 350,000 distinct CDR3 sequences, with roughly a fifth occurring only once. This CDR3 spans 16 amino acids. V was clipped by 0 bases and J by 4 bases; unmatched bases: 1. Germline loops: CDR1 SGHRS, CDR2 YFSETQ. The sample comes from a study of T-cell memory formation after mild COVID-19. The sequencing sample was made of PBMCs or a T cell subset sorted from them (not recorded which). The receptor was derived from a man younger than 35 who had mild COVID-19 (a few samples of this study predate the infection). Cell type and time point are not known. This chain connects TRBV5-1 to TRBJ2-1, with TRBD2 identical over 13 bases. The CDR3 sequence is CASSLETSGGYNEQFF. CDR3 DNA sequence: TGCGCCAGCAGCTTGGAGACTAGCGGGGGGTACAATGAGCAGTTCTTC.